These 16 T cell receptor beta chains originate from one sample sequenced in a study of shared clonotypes between healthy human individuals. TCRdb keeps only in-frame clones here, not all; method: immunoSEQ multiplex PCR. The repertoire holds hundreds of thousands of clones, with roughly 73% as singletons. The material sequenced was memory CD4+ T cells sorted from blood. Sample subset: CD45RA-negative fraction. These receptors came from a woman aged 25 to 39 in good health.

The chain uses TRBV25-1 and TRBJ2-1, with TRBD2 matching over 11 bases. V shed 3 bases, J shed 5 bases, and the junction held 12 bases outside the gene matches. CDR3 length equals 18 residues. Germline CDR1 MGHDK, CDR2 SYGVNS. The CDR3 here is CASSENRGGTSGDNEQFF. For the CDR3, the DNA is TGTGCCAGCAGTGAGAATCGCGGGGGGACTAGCGGAGACAATGAGCAGTTCTTC.

In the case of this clone: This specimen includes other DNA sequences encoding the same CDR3. J is TRBJ2-1 and V is TRBV28; TRBD2 aligns across 8 bases. The germline gives CDR1 MDHEN, CDR2 SYDVKM. CDR3 length: 14 amino acids. V shed 2 bases, J shed 6 bases, and the junction held 3 bases outside the gene matches. The CDR3 DNA sequence: TGTGCCAGCAGTTTACTAGCGGGCCGCAATGAGCAGTTCTTC. Its protein product is CASSLLAGRNEQFF.

This chain connects TRBV18 to TRBJ2-7, with TRBD1 identical over 9 bases. Germline CDR1 is KGHSH and CDR2 is LQKENI. The CDR3 runs to 14 residues. V shed 6 bases and J 7 bases; nucleotides not matched to a gene: 10. CDR3 region: CASSTGTGQKEQYF. As DNA, the CDR3 is TGTGCCAGCTCGACCGGGACAGGGCAAAAGGAGCAGTACTTC.

This clone was seen only a few times. This chain uses TRBV5-1 with TRBJ2-2; D ambiguous. The V and J ends lost 2 bases and 2 bases respectively, with 7 bases between them. Germline V gene lookup returns CDR1 SGHRS and CDR2 YFSETQ. This CDR3 region has 14 residues. The DNA of the CDR3 is TGCGCCAGCAGCTTTATGGGTAACACCGGGGAGCTGTTTTTT. Translating it yields CASSFMGNTGELFF. The full variable domain, rest sourced from reference TRBV5-1 and TRBJ2-2, is KAGVTQTPRYLIKTRGQQVTLSCSPISGHRSVSWYQQTPGQGLQFLFEYFSETQRNKGNFPGRFSGRQFSNSRSEMNVSTLELGDSALYLCASSFMGNTGELFFGEGSRLTVL.

The J gene is TRBJ1-1, the V gene TRBV5-6, with TRBD1 matching 8 bases. The CDR3 runs 17 residues. CDR1 and CDR2 from the germline V gene are SGHDT and YYEEEE. V lost 4 bases, J lost 4 bases, and 15 bases stayed unmatched. The CDR3: CASSANRGGLLATEAFF. As DNA, the CDR3 is TGTGCCAGCAGCGCAAACAGGGGGGGGCTGCTGGCCACTGAAGCTTTCTTT.

This clone has a single count. The chain has TRBV7-9 and TRBJ2-5; D is possibly TRBD2 (6 bases). The CDR3 has 15 residues. V lost 7 bases, J lost 3 bases, and 18 bases lay in between. Germline CDR1 is SEHNR and CDR2 is FQNEAQ (reference sequence). CDR3 protein: CASTPWGTGEETQYF. The CDR3 DNA sequence: TGTGCCAGCACCCCTTGGGGAACGGGAGAAGAGACCCAGTACTTC.

This clone was counted between two and nine times. V is TRBV7-8 and J is TRBJ1-1; TRBD1 aligns across 9 bases. V was pared by 4 bases and J by 0 bases, with 15 bases of the junction left unmatched. The CDR3 contains 19 residues. In germline, CDR1 is SGHVS, CDR2 FQNEAQ. The CDR3 sequence is CASSSLMGTGISVNTEAFF. As DNA, the CDR3 is TGTGCCAGCAGCTCCCTGATGGGGACAGGGATTAGTGTGAACACTGAAGCTTTCTTT.

The chain recombines TRBV28 with TRBJ2-1; 9 bases match TRBD2. Germline trimming cut 3 bases from V and 6 bases from J; bases unmatched to any gene: 3. Looked up from germline, CDR1 is MDHEN and CDR2 is SYDVKM. This CDR3 is 14 amino acids long. Here the CDR3 reads CASSFASGVNEQFF. For the CDR3, the DNA is TGTGCCAGCAGTTTCGCTAGCGGGGTCAATGAGCAGTTCTTC. Complete variable domain (other parts from reference TRBV28 and TRBJ2-1): DVKVTQSSRYLVKRTGEKVFLECVQDMDHENMFWYRQDPGLGLRLIYFSYDVKMKEKGDIPEGYSVSREKKERFSLILESASTNQTSMYLCASSFASGVNEQFFGPGTRLTVL.

The genes are TRBV11-2 and TRBJ2-7, with 13 bases aligning to TRBD2. The V gene end was trimmed by 3 bases and the J gene end by 2 bases; junction bases not matched to a gene: 4. Germline CDR1 is SGHAT and CDR2 is FQNNGV. The CDR3 runs to 16 residues. As DNA, the CDR3 is TGTGCCAGCAGCTTTCAACTAGCGGGAGGGCCCTACGAGCAGTACTTC. Its protein is CASSFQLAGGPYEQYF.

V gene TRBV11-2 combines with J gene TRBJ2-1, with 12 bases lining up with TRBD2. V gave up 5 bases and J gave up 4 bases; unmatched junction bases: 6. Germline V CDR1 and CDR2: SGHAT, FQNNGV. The CDR3 runs 16 residues. The CDR3, as DNA: TGTGCCAGCAGCGCAGCGACTAGCGGGGGATACAATGAGCAGTTCTTC. This sequence encodes CASSAATSGGYNEQFF.

This clone was seen more than once but under ten times. The chain recombines TRBV5-6 with TRBJ2-1; TRBD2 matches at 10 bases. Losses at the gene ends were 4 bases for V and 4 bases for J; bases not matched to a gene: 2. The CDR3 length is 14 residues. Germline assignment: CDR1 SGHDT and CDR2 YYEEEE. The CDR3 reads CASSRLAGYNEQFF. CDR3 nucleotides: TGTGCCAGCAGCAGACTAGCGGGTTACAATGAGCAGTTCTTC.

The chain couples TRBV6-5 to TRBJ1-1; 8 bases map to TRBD1. The V gene end was trimmed by 6 bases and the J gene end by 2 bases; junction bases not matched to a gene: 5. The CDR3 spans 14 residues. Germline CDR1 is MNHEY and CDR2 is SVGAGI. CDR3: CASRRQGFNTEAFF. The CDR3, as DNA: TGTGCCAGCAGGAGACAGGGGTTTAACACTGAAGCTTTCTTT.

This clone was seen a few times. The chain couples TRBV6-5 to TRBJ2-7; D is perhaps TRBD1 or TRBD2 (5 bases each). The V end lost 7 bases, the J end lost 9 bases, and 10 bases lay between the germline ends. This CDR3 comprises 10 residues. The germline CDR1 and CDR2 sequences are MNHEY and SVGAGI. The CDR3 region has the DNA TGTGCCAGCACTGCTGGGGGGCAGTACTTC. This codes for CASTAGGQYF.

The rearrangement joins TRBV30 to TRBJ2-4, with a weak D call TRBD2 (5 bases). CDR1 GTSNPN and CDR2 SVGIG come from the germline V gene (reference sequence). V was trimmed by 1 base and J by 9 bases, leaving 16 bases between them. The CDR3 sequence is 14 residues long. CDR3 DNA sequence: TGTGCCTGGAGTGACCCGAGGCGGGTTGGCATTCAGTACTTC. Amino acids: CAWSDPRRVGIQYF.

The chain joins TRBV5-8 to TRBJ2-3; D unresolved. CDR1 is SGHTS, CDR2 YDEGEE, per germline. Trimming pared 2 bases from V and 1 base from J, leaving 8 bases between. The length of the CDR3 is 14 residues. In DNA form, the CDR3 reads TGTGCCAGCAGCTTCCCCAGCGGCACAGATACGCAGTATTTT. It specifies CASSFPSGTDTQYF.

This clone was observed a few times. The rearrangement joins TRBV27 to TRBJ2-1; D perhaps matches TRBD2 (6 bases). CDR1 is MNHEY and CDR2 is SMNVEV in the germline V gene (reference sequence). Trimming stripped 5 bases from V and 6 bases from J, with 17 bases between. The CDR3 has 15 residues. CDR3 DNA: TGTGCCAGCAGTGTAAGACTAGATGTATCCAATGAGCAGTTCTTC. Amino acids: CASSVRLDVSNEQFF.